One TCR beta chain is described in this entry. Regarding time point: new active TB diagnosis, blood taken before or within 7 days of starting treatment. HIV-seronegative South African adults aged 18 years or older had newly diagnosed active tuberculosis. Positive smear microscopy and/or M. tuberculosis culture confirmed active disease. Clones were read by immunoSEQ multiplex PCR, and TCRdb kept only the in-frame ones, dropping some. The sample lists tens of thousands of clones; around 85% were seen once. The sample comes from a study of T cells in tuberculosis. The overall study: A South African cohort included IGRA-negative adolescents, latently infected IGRA-positive adolescents and adults with active tuberculosis. Within 7 days of starting treatment, or before, PBMC were stored.

The sequence derives from an adult with tuberculosis. The starting material was PBMCs, obtained at tuberculosis diagnosis.

The CDR3 coding sequence is TGTGCCAGCAGCGCTCGTGCCAGGGGGAACGGCTACACCTTC. Protein sequence: CASSARARGNGYTF. The chain has TRBV6-5 and TRBJ1-2; TRBD1 aligns across 7 bases. The CDR3 covers 14 residues. Germline V CDR1 and CDR2: MNHEY, SVGAGI. After removal of 6 bases from V and 8 bases from J, the junction contained 12 bases not matched to a gene.